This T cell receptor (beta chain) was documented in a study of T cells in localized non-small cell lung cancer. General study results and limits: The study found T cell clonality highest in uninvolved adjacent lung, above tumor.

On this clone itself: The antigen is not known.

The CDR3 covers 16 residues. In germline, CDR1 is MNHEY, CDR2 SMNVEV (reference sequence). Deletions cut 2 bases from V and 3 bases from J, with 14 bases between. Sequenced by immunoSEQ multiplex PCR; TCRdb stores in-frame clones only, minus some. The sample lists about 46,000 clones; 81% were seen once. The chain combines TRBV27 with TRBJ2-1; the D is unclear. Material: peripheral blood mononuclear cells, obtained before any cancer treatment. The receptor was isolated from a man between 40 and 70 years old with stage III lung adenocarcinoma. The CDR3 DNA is TGTGCCAGCAGTTTAGGGTTGGGCCGCCGCTACAATGAGCAGTTCTTC. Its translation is CASSLGLGRRYNEQFF.